The clone carrying this TCR beta chain was observed a few times. This record belongs to a study of blood T cell repertoires in COVID-19. Study background: Samples taken during acute and convalescent COVID-19 were collected in the United States, Italy and Spain. PBMCs, B-cell-depleted T cells, or T cells provided the cDNA or gDNA that made up the material.

Methods used by the authors: Estimation of nucleated cell counts was performed using reference gene primer amplification. Some clones are missing from TCRdb's copy, which holds only in-frame ones; the method was immunoSEQ multiplex PCR. D and trimming were read from the DNA, whereas the V and J calls and clone size are those reported in that table. The table shows approximately 670,000 clones, with 75% to 90% occurring only once. The receptor was isolated from a woman in her late teens or twenties with acute or convalescent COVID-19. The sequenced sample was peripheral blood.

The DNA for the CDR3 is TGTGCCAGCAGCCAAACAGGGGGCCGGATCCATTATGGCTACACCTTC. The encoded protein is CASSQTGGRIHYGYTF. This rearrangement joins TRBV28 to TRBJ1-2; 9 nucleotides agree with TRBD1. The CDR3 runs to 16 residues. V was pared by 6 bases and J by 5 bases, with 13 bases of the junction left unmatched. Germline CDR1 MDHEN, CDR2 SYDVKM.